This record looks at one T cell receptor beta chain sequence and its context. Per the study methods: Nucleated cell counts were estimated from reference gene primer amplification. The assay was immunoSEQ multiplex PCR, and TCRdb's table has in-frame clones only and misses some. The V and J calls and clone size were taken over from that table, and D and trimming were inferred from the DNA. The sample has 100,000 to 150,000 clones, about 88% seen once. The data are from a study of blood T cell repertoires in COVID-19. Study-wide background: PBMCs, B-cell-depleted T cells, or T cells provided the cDNA or gDNA that made up the material.

The CDR3 totals 14 residues. The V segment lost 5 bases and the J segment 4 bases; nucleotides outside the gene matches: 4. Germline assignment: CDR1 LGHDT and CDR2 YNNKEL (reference sequence). The sequence was obtained from a woman aged 80 or over with acute or convalescent COVID-19. The rearrangement uses TRBV3-1 (or the pseudogene TRBV3-2) and TRBJ1-1; TRBD1 matches at 10 bases. The sequenced sample was peripheral blood. For the CDR3, the DNA is TGTGCCAGCAGCTCCTGGACAGGGGGCACTGAAGCTTTCTTT. This translates into CASSSWTGGTEAFF.